This passage covers 13 T cell receptor beta chains from one sample sequenced in a study of CD8 T cells in ankylosing spondylitis. In TCRdb, the 5' RACE reads were re-called with MiXCR into one record per CDR3 protein. Of 250,000 or so distinct CDR3 sequences listed, 20% to 30% are singletons. The specimen sequenced was blood, either unsorted or a sorted T cell fraction (not recorded which). The receptors here all came from a male donor with ankylosing spondylitis or in good health (not recorded which).

This clonotype turned up a few times. The rearrangement links TRBV5-1 to TRBJ2-5, with D uncertain. The V gene's germline CDR1 is SGHRS and CDR2 YFSETQ. Trimming pared 0 bases from V and 1 base from J, leaving 7 bases between. The CDR3 consists of 14 residues. The chain's CDR3 is CASSLAQFQETQYF. The CDR3 DNA reads as TGCGCCAGCAGCTTGGCGCAGTTCCAAGAGACCCAGTACTTC.

The chain joins TRBV2 to TRBJ1-4; 7 positions match TRBD1. After removal of 5 bases from V and 0 bases from J, the junction contained 3 bases not matched to a gene. This CDR3 has 15 residues. Germline CDR1 and CDR2: SNHLY and FYNNEI. The CDR3 sequence is CASSSQGATNEKLFF. The CDR3 DNA is TGTGCCAGCAGTTCGCAGGGGGCAACTAATGAAAAACTGTTTTTT.

This clonotype has a handful of counts. The chain couples TRBV15 to TRBJ2-7; D remains unclear. Germline-derived CDR1 and CDR2 are LNHNV and YYDKDF (reference sequence). V was trimmed by 0 bases and J by 9 bases, leaving 12 bases between them. This CDR3 spans 13 amino acids. CDR3 bases: TGTGCCACCAGCAGAGATCATCAATCGAGGCAGTACTTC. It specifies CATSRDHQSRQYF.

This clonotype showed up just a few times. The V gene is TRBV20-1, the J gene TRBJ2-1, with 9 bases identical to TRBD1. The CDR3 runs 15 residues. J lost 6 bases, V lost 0 bases, and 6 bases had no gene match. CDR1 DFQATT and CDR2 SNEGSKA come from the germline V gene (reference sequence). CDR3 amino acids: CSARDGTGRSNEQFF. The CDR3 nucleotides are TGCAGTGCTAGAGATGGGACAGGGAGGAGCAATGAGCAGTTCTTC.

This clonotype occurred many times. The rearrangement uses TRBV9 and TRBJ1-1; D perhaps matches TRBD1 (5 bases). The CDR3 runs 16 residues. Germline V lookup: CDR1 SGDLS, CDR2 YYNGEE. V lost 0 bases, J lost 0 bases, and 12 bases lay in between. The chain's CDR3 is CASSVVRGRLNTEAFF. DNA for the CDR3: TGTGCCAGCAGCGTAGTGAGGGGCAGACTGAACACTGAAGCTTTCTTT.

This clonotype was seen ten or more times. The V and J genes are TRBV20-1 and TRBJ1-6; D might be TRBD1 (5 bases). CDR3 length: 13 amino acids. The germline gives CDR1 DFQATT, CDR2 SNEGSKA (reference sequence). The ends were cut back, 3 bases at V and 7 bases at J, with 10 bases in the middle. The CDR3 loop reads CSARLGTNSPLHF. The CDR3 nucleotides are TGCAGTGCTAGGCTCGGGACCAATTCACCCCTCCACTTT.

The genes are TRBV4-2 and TRBJ1-6; no firm D call. CDR1 and CDR2 (germline): LGHNA, YNFKEQ. The CDR3 loop spans 14 amino acids. Between the trimmed V and J ends, which lost 4 bases and 6 bases, there was a span of 10 bases. The CDR3 is CASSLRRVNSPLHF. The CDR3 nucleotides are TGTGCCAGCAGCCTCAGGAGGGTTAATTCACCCCTCCACTTT.

About this clonotype: A much bigger clone sits one base away, suggesting this may be a read error. This chain connects TRBV2 to TRBJ2-7; D possibly uses TRBD1 or TRBD2 (5 bases each). The CDR3 is made up of 13 amino acids. CDR1 is SNHLY and CDR2 is FYNNEI in the germline V gene. With 4 bases removed from V and 8 bases from J, the gap between germline ends came to 15 bases. The CDR3 coding sequence is TGTGCCAGCAGTGTTCGGGGCCTCGTCAAGCAGTACTTC. It is translated as CASSVRGLVKQYF. The variable domain in full, completed from reference TRBV2 and TRBJ2-7, reads EPEVTQTPSHQVTQMGQEVILRCVPISNHLYFYWYRQILGQKVEFLVSFYNNEISEKSEIFDDQFSVERPDGSNFTLKIRSTKLEDSAMYFCASSVRGLVKQYFGPGTRLTVT.

This clonotype was seen at least ten times. The chain combines TRBV20-1 with TRBJ2-5, with D perhaps given as TRBD1 or TRBD2 (5 bases each). V lost 1 base, J lost 5 bases, and 11 bases lay in between. Germline V gives CDR1 DFQATT, CDR2 SNEGSKA (reference sequence). The CDR3 spans 13 residues. The CDR3 reads CSARVGAVETQYF. CDR3 DNA: TGCAGTGCTAGAGTCGGGGCGGTGGAGACCCAGTACTTC.

The V and J genes are TRBV20-1 and TRBJ2-1; the match to TRBD2 covers 10 bases. CDR3 length: 16 amino acids. CDR1 and CDR2 (germline): DFQATT, SNEGSKA (reference sequence). The junction had 10 bases not matched to a gene; V was cut back by 1 base and J by 7 bases. Written as DNA, the CDR3 is TGCAGTGCTAGAGTAGGGAGCGGGGGGGCCTGGAATGAGCAGTTCTTC. Encoded protein: CSARVGSGGAWNEQFF.

The chain has TRBV7-6 and TRBJ2-7; no reliable D call. With 1 base removed from V and 5 bases from J, the gap between germline ends came to 9 bases. Looked up from germline, CDR1 is SGHVS and CDR2 is FNYEAQ. The CDR3 length is 13 residues. CDR3 sequence reads: CASSLGMSNEQYF. The CDR3 DNA sequence: TGTGCCAGCAGCTTAGGCATGTCAAACGAGCAGTACTTC.

This rearrangement joins TRBV7-9 to TRBJ1-1, with D uncertain. V was shortened by 4 bases and J by 1 base, with 10 bases between the two germline ends. This CDR3 has 14 residues. The germline V gene encodes CDR1 SEHNR and CDR2 FQNEAQ (reference sequence). CDR3 amino acids: CASSSGLGNTEAFF. CDR3 nucleotide sequence: TGTGCCAGCAGCTCCGGACTGGGGAACACTGAAGCTTTCTTT.

This clonotype has more than one count but fewer than ten. This sequence joins TRBV20-1 and TRBJ2-5, with 9 bases matching TRBD2. Germline CDR1 is DFQATT and CDR2 is SNEGSKA (reference sequence). J gave up 2 bases and V 5 bases, and 3 bases lay outside the gene matches. The CDR3 consists of 13 residues. CDR3 DNA: TGCAGTGCTCTAAGCGGGGGGCAAGAGACCCAGTACTTC. This translates into CSALSGGQETQYF.